What follows is one T cell receptor beta chain and its context. Per the authors' pipeline: Reference gene primer amplification gave estimated nucleated cell counts. TCRdb keeps only in-frame clones here, not all; method: immunoSEQ multiplex PCR. V and J calls and clone size follow that table, whereas D and trimming were derived from the DNA. The sample holds roughly 80,000 clones, approximately 80% seen once. This CDR3 is built from 16 residues. The germline V gene encodes CDR1 SGDLS and CDR2 YYNGEE. V gave up 0 bases and J gave up 7 bases; unmatched junction bases: 6. This sample is drawn from a study of blood T cell repertoires in COVID-19. Study-wide background: Both acute and convalescent COVID-19 samples were obtained from the United States, Italy and Spain. Sample material is recorded as cDNA or gDNA derived from T cells, B-cell-depleted T cells, or PBMCs.

Sequenced input: peripheral blood. The origin of this receptor is a man between 60 and 75 years old with active or convalescent COVID-19. The genes are TRBV9 and TRBJ2-2, with 10 bases identical to TRBD1. The CDR3 nucleotides read TGTGCCAGCAGCGTAGGGACAGGGGGAGGTGGCGGGGAGCTGTTTTTT. Translated: CASSVGTGGGGGELFF.